Listed below are T cell receptor beta chains from one sample, sequenced in a study of blood T cell repertoires in COVID-19. The method was immunoSEQ multiplex PCR; TCRdb's version includes in-frame clones alone and lacks a portion of them. The sample lists some 57,000 clones, about 89% seen once, with around 1.6% in the top ten. The specimen was peripheral blood. Every receptor here comes from a man aged 55 to 70 with acute or convalescent COVID-19. Both conserved end residues are part of each CDR3. The D gene is left open where the match is weak. A row's size may be missing; if present it is once, few, many or a size class.

d_gene,len,j_gene,abundance,v_gene,CDR3nt,CDR3aa
TRBD2,15,TRBJ2-7,-,TRBV2,TGTGCCAGCAGGCCTAGCGGGGGCCGCCGGTTAGAGCAGTACTTC,CASRPSGGRRLEQYF
-,13,TRBJ2-3,-,TRBV2,TGTGCCAGCAGTGAGAGACGACTAGATACGCAGTATTTT,CASSERRLDTQYF
-,16,TRBJ2-7,few,TRBV15,TGTGCCACCAGCAGAGACAGGGGCGGTAGCTCCTACGAGCAGTACTTC,CATSRDRGGSSYEQYF
TRBD1,18,TRBJ1-2,-,TRBV3-1/TRBV3-2,TGTGCCAGCAGCCAAAGCGACTCTCCGGAGTACAGGGGGGATGGCTACACCTTC,CASSQSDSPEYRGDGYTF
TRBD2,16,TRBJ2-3,-,TRBV24-1,TGTGCCACCAGTGATCCCCGTGGGGAGGGGACAGATACGCAGTATTTT,CATSDPRGEGTDTQYF
TRBD1,18,TRBJ1-3,-,TRBV3-1/TRBV3-2,TGTGCCAGCAGCCAAGTCTCAGACAGGGGGCTAGGTGGAAACACCATATATTTT,CASSQVSDRGLGGNTIYF
-,15,TRBJ2-5,once,TRBV4-2,TGTGCCAGCAGCCGTTATATGGGGCCCCCAGAGACCCAGTACTTC,CASSRYMGPPETQYF
TRBD1,14,TRBJ1-2,-,TRBV5-1,TGCGCCAGCAGCTTGGTGCAGGGGGCGCGGGGCTACACCTTC,CASSLVQGARGYTF
-,14,TRBJ1-1,-,TRBV7-9,TGTGCCAGCCGGGACACGGGAATGAACACTGAAGCTTTCTTT,CASRDTGMNTEAFF
-,15,TRBJ1-2,-,TRBV6-5,TGTGCCAGCAGTTACTCACAGGGAGACAACTATGGCTACACCTTC,CASSYSQGDNYGYTF
TRBD1,15,TRBJ2-3,-,TRBV5-6,TGTGCCAGCAGCCCGGACAGGGGGTTAATAGATACGCAGTATTTT,CASSPDRGLIDTQYF
-,16,TRBJ1-6,-,TRBV6-1,TGTGCCAGCAGTGCCCCCCTACAGGGCCCTAATTCACCCCTCCACTTT,CASSAPLQGPNSPLHF
-,14,TRBJ2-7,-,TRBV11-2,TGTGCCAGCAGCTTGAGGGCATTTTCCTACGAGCAGTACTTC,CASSLRAFSYEQYF
-,12,TRBJ1-1,-,TRBV2,TGTGCCAGCAACCCCAGGGGCACTGAAGCTTTCTTT,CASNPRGTEAFF
-,18,TRBJ1-5,-,TRBV5-1,TGCGCCAGCAGCTCGGCGCTGGGACAAAAAAATAGCAATCAGCCCCAGCATTTT,CASSSALGQKNSNQPQHF
TRBD1,15,TRBJ2-2,-,TRBV9,TGTGCCAGCAGCCCAGGGACAGGCCCAACCGGGGAGCTGTTTTTT,CASSPGTGPTGELFF
TRBD1,13,TRBJ1-1,-,TRBV7-9,TGTGCCAGCAGTAGGGGGCAAAACACTGAAGCTTTCTTT,CASSRGQNTEAFF
TRBD1,13,TRBJ1-4,-,TRBV29-1,TGCAGCGTGGGGACAGGGGCGAATGAAAAACTGTTTTTT,CSVGTGANEKLFF
-,13,TRBJ1-5,-,TRBV6-5,TGTGCCAGCAGTTATCACAGGAATCAGCCCCAGCATTTT,CASSYHRNQPQHF
-,14,TRBJ1-4,-,TRBV5-1,TGCGCCAGCAGCTTGACAGGAGTAAATGAAAAACTGTTTTTT,CASSLTGVNEKLFF
TRBD1,16,TRBJ1-3,-,TRBV7-9,TGTGCCAGCAGTCGACAGGGAATCTACTCTGGAAACACCATATATTTT,CASSRQGIYSGNTIYF
TRBD1,15,TRBJ1-2,-,TRBV5-1,TGCGCCAGCAGCTTGGTGTCGGGACAGGGTTCGGGCTACACCTTC,CASSLVSGQGSGYTF
-,11,TRBJ1-1,-,TRBV30,TGTGCCTGGAGGAGGAACACTGAAGCTTTCTTT,CAWRRNTEAFF
-,13,TRBJ1-2,-,TRBV9,TGTGCCAGCAGCGTAGGGGGAGACTATGGCTACACCTTC,CASSVGGDYGYTF
TRBD2,17,TRBJ2-5,-,TRBV4-1,TGCGCCAGCAGCCAGGGCTCGGGAGCGGGGGGTTGGGAGACCCAGTACTTC,CASSQGSGAGGWETQYF
TRBD2,15,TRBJ2-3,-,TRBV20-1,TGCAGTGCTAGTAAAGCGGGGGGCAGGGCAGATACGCAGTATTTT,CSASKAGGRADTQYF
TRBD1,14,TRBJ1-6,once,TRBV11-2,TGTGCCAGCAGCCACGGGACAGGATATTCACCCCTCCACTTT,CASSHGTGYSPLHF
TRBD1,15,TRBJ1-2,few,TRBV19,TGTGCCAGTAGTACGGACAGGGATCGTGACTATGGCTACACCTTC,CASSTDRDRDYGYTF
-,14,TRBJ2-1,-,TRBV5-4,TGTGCCAGCAGCCCCGGAGGTTCCTACAATGAGCAGTTCTTC,CASSPGGSYNEQFF
TRBD1,15,TRBJ1-6,-,TRBV7-3,TGTGCCAGCAGCGTCGGGACAGGCGGGAATTCACCCCTCCACTTT,CASSVGTGGNSPLHF
-,13,TRBJ1-2,-,TRBV14,TGTGCCAGCAGCCAAGAGGGGAGGATTGGCTACACCTTC,CASSQEGRIGYTF
TRBD1,16,TRBJ2-2,-,TRBV5-1,TGCGCCAGCAGTATAGGGGACAGGGGTAACACCGGGGAGCTGTTTTTT,CASSIGDRGNTGELFF
-,16,TRBJ2-2,-,TRBV21-1,TGTGCCAGCAGCCTACGGACACTCGCGAACACCGGGGAGCTGTTTTTT,CASSLRTLANTGELFF
-,16,TRBJ2-1,once,TRBV18,TGTGCCAGCTCACCACCGGGGCAGAGCTCCTACAATGAGCAGTTCTTC,CASSPPGQSSYNEQFF
-,15,TRBJ1-1,-,TRBV18,TGTGCCAGCCGCCCCGGGACTTCTGCGAACACTGAAGCTTTCTTT,CASRPGTSANTEAFF
TRBD2,14,TRBJ2-4,-,TRBV24-1,TGTGCCACCAGTGATCCCCTGGCGGGGGACATTCAGTACTTC,CATSDPLAGDIQYF
-,15,TRBJ1-5,-,TRBV7-9,TGTGCCAGCAGCTTAGGTTCAGGGAACAATCAGCCCCAGCATTTT,CASSLGSGNNQPQHF
-,15,TRBJ2-7,-,TRBV11-2,TGTGCCAGCAGCTTAGATACTTACGGGGTAGGGGAGCAGTACTTC,CASSLDTYGVGEQYF
-,15,TRBJ1-6,-,TRBV18,TGTGCCAGCTCATCTTCACAGGCTACCATTTCACCCCTCCACTTT,CASSSSQATISPLHF
-,14,TRBJ1-1,-,TRBV3-1/TRBV3-2,TGTGCCAGCAGGCCCCCTTGGCAGGGGTCTGAAGCTTTCTTT,CASRPPWQGSEAFF
-,16,TRBJ2-3,-,TRBV3-1/TRBV3-2,TGTGCCAGCAGCCAAGTGAGGACATCCGTCCCAGATACGCAGTATTTT,CASSQVRTSVPDTQYF
-,16,TRBJ2-7,-,TRBV5-1,TGCGCCAGCAGCTTGGAAGGAGGTGGGGTATCCTACGAGCAGTACTTC,CASSLEGGGVSYEQYF
TRBD1,14,TRBJ2-7,-,TRBV19,TGTGCCAGTAGTGTAAGGGCAGGGGGCGTCGAGCAGTACTTC,CASSVRAGGVEQYF
-,12,TRBJ1-5,-,TRBV6-6,TGTGCCAGCACCAGGGGCCTGGGGCCCCAGCATTTT,CASTRGLGPQHF
TRBD2,15,TRBJ2-1,-,TRBV5-1,TGCGCCAGCAGCTTACTAGCGGGGGGCTACAATGAGCAGTTCTTC,CASSLLAGGYNEQFF
-,16,TRBJ2-7,-,TRBV4-1,TGCGCCAGCAGCCAAGCCCCCCAGGGGCCTACCTACGAGCAGTACTTC,CASSQAPQGPTYEQYF
TRBD1,14,TRBJ1-6,-,TRBV30,TGTGCCTGGGGGACGGGACAGCATAATTCACCCCTCCACTTT,CAWGTGQHNSPLHF
-,16,TRBJ2-1,-,TRBV24-1,TGTGCCACCAGTGATGCCCCGTTGGAGGGGCACAATGAGCAGTTCTTC,CATSDAPLEGHNEQFF
-,14,TRBJ1-2,-,TRBV29-1,TGCAGCGTTGGCGGACAGCCAGATTTCTATGGCTACACCTTC,CSVGGQPDFYGYTF
TRBD2,16,TRBJ2-2,-,TRBV7-6,TGTGCCAGCAGCTTAGTCGGGGGGTATAACACCGGGGAGCTGTTTTTT,CASSLVGGYNTGELFF
-,16,TRBJ1-4,-,TRBV4-1,TGCGCCAGCAGCCAAGTCGTAGCCACGGGTAATGAAAAACTGTTTTTT,CASSQVVATGNEKLFF
-,17,TRBJ1-6,-,TRBV5-4,TGTGCCAGCAGCTTGGGGCCCCGGAGCTCCTATAATTCACCCCTCCACTTT,CASSLGPRSSYNSPLHF
TRBD1,16,TRBJ2-3,-,TRBV19,TGTGCCAGTAGTTTCGGACAGGGAATAAACACAGATACGCAGTATTTT,CASSFGQGINTDTQYF